These T cell receptor beta chains were read from a single sample in a study of post-analysis software for immune sequencing data. From the PCR reads, TCRdb called clonotypes with MiXCR, one entry per CDR3 protein. The sample records about 820,000 distinct CDR3 sequences, about 57% being singletons. Material for sequencing was blood. These receptors all come from a girl under 18 with multiple sclerosis. Both conserved end residues are part of each CDR3. The order of the fields is V gene, J gene, D gene, clone size, CDR3 protein, CDR3 DNA. A D gene is named only where the DNA matches it firmly. Rows give clone size only sometimes, using once, few, many, or a class for an expanded clone.

>TRBV29-1|TRBJ1-2|-|few
CSVEHSASRGYTF
TGCAGCGTTGAACACAGCGCCTCTCGTGGCTACACCTTC
>TRBV29-1|TRBJ2-1|TRBD2|-
CSVEDRGGRGSYNEQFF
TGCAGCGTTGAAGATCGAGGCGGGAGAGGGTCCTACAATGAGCAGTTCTTC
>TRBV20-1|TRBJ2-3|TRBD2|-
CSVRLAGGLMVTQYF
TGCAGTGTCCGACTAGCGGGGGGGCTAATGGTTACGCAGTATTTT
>TRBV5-1|TRBJ2-2|TRBD1|few
CASSLDGTGVTGELFF
TGCGCCAGCAGCCTGGACGGGACAGGGGTCACCGGGGAGCTGTTTTTT
>TRBV5-1|TRBJ2-4|-|once
CASSPEATSKNIQYF
TGCGCCAGCAGCCCGGAGGCGACCTCCAAAAACATTCAGTACTTC
>TRBV6-5|TRBJ2-5|-|many
CASSQAGETQYF
TGTGCCAGCAGTCAAGCCGGGGAGACCCAGTACTTC
>TRBV14|TRBJ2-1|-|-
CASSQVNNEQFF
TGTGCCAGCAGCCAAGTAAACAATGAGCAGTTCTTC
>TRBV12-3/TRBV12-4|TRBJ2-3|-|-
CASSRGQGDTQYF
TGTGCCAGCAGTCGCGGGCAGGGGGATACGCAGTATTTT
>TRBV27|TRBJ2-1|-|few
CASSPRQRSSYNEQFF
TGTGCCAGCAGTCCTCGACAGAGGAGCTCCTACAATGAGCAGTTCTTC
>TRBV5-1|TRBJ2-4|TRBD2|-
CASSLEVAGLRKQYF
TGCGCCAGCAGCTTGGAGGTAGCGGGACTGAGGAAGCAGTACTTC
>TRBV27|TRBJ1-2|-|few
CASSFGLLRRGYTF
TGTGCCAGCAGTTTTGGGCTGCTGAGGCGTGGCTACACCTTC
>TRBV29-1|TRBJ2-3|-|few
CSVEDPMGGHTDTQYF
TGCAGCGTTGAAGACCCTATGGGAGGACACACAGATACGCAGTATTTT
>TRBV6-5|TRBJ2-7|-|-
CASSYWRGSRYEQYF
TGTGCCAGCAGTTATTGGCGGGGTTCGCGTTACGAGCAGTACTTC
>TRBV5-6|TRBJ2-3|TRBD2|-
CASSLEAPQRGLSTDTQYF
TGTGCCAGCAGCTTGGAAGCCCCTCAGCGGGGACTCAGCACAGATACGCAGTATTTT
>TRBV15|TRBJ2-7|-|few
CATSIGYEQYF
TGTGCCACCAGCATTGGGTACGAGCAGTACTTC
>TRBV7-9|TRBJ1-2|TRBD1|-
CASSDGGQGLYGYTF
TGTGCCAGCAGCGACGGAGGACAGGGCCTCTATGGCTACACCTTC
>TRBV10-3|TRBJ2-7|-|-
CAISESNVEQYF
TGTGCCATCAGTGAGTCGAATGTCGAGCAGTACTTC
>TRBV5-1|TRBJ2-4|TRBD2|few
CASSPPERDGEQYF
TGCGCCAGCAGCCCTCCCGAGCGGGACGGTGAGCAGTACTTC
>TRBV20-1|TRBJ2-4|TRBD2|-
CSARPLGRLAGGWGVGKNIQYF
TGCAGTGCTAGACCCCTGGGTCGGCTAGCGGGAGGATGGGGGGTGGGCAAAAACATTCAGTACTTC
>TRBV5-1|TRBJ2-7|-|-
CASNPLELGLSEQYF
TGCGCCAGCAACCCACTCGAACTAGGGTTGAGCGAGCAGTACTTC